This T cell receptor beta chain was obtained from a study of regulatory T cells in long-lasting Graves disease. Time point in this sample: newly diagnosed GD, antithyroid drugs for less than 3 months. RNA from PBMCs was the source of the TCR library. With iRepertoire HTBI primers and Arm-PCR of CDR3 regions, TCR beta libraries were built. TCRdb re-analysed the multiplex PCR reads in MiXCR, keeping a single row per CDR3 protein. The table lists about 470,000 distinct CDR3 sequences, approximately 15% of them singletons, with over 15% in the top ten. The same specimen was also included in a second study, on T cells in Graves' hyperthyroidism and ophthalmopathy.

This TCR derives from a woman in her twenties or thirties with Graves disease. The source material was peripheral blood mononuclear cells (PBMCs), sampled at new diagnosis, from a patient treated with antithyroid drugs.

The CDR3 bases are TGCAGCGTTGAAGTGGACAATGAGCAGTTCTTC. It yields the protein CSVEVDNEQFF. The chain carries TRBV29-1 and TRBJ2-1, with no clear D. The CDR3 sequence is 11 residues long. Germline V gene lookup returns CDR1 SQVTM and CDR2 ANQGSEA. The V and J ends lost 1 base and 5 bases respectively, with 3 bases between them.